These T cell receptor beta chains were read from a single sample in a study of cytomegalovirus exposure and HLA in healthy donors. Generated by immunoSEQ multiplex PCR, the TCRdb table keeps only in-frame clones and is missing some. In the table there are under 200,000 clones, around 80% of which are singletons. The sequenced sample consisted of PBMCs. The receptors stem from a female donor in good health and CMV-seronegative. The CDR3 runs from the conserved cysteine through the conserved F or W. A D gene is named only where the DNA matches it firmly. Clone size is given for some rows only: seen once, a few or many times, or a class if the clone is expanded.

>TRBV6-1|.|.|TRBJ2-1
TGTGCCAGCAGCCCACAGGGAACCTACAATGAGCAATTCTTC
CASSPQGTYNEQFF
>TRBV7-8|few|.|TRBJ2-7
TGTGCCAGCAGCTTAGAGGGGAAGACAGCGTTCTACGAGCAGTACTTC
CASSLEGKTAFYEQYF
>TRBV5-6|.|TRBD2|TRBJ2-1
TGTGCCAGCAGCTTGTTTAGCGGGAGTGGATCCTACAATGAGCAGTTCTTC
CASSLFSGSGSYNEQFF
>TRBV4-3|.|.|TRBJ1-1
TGCGCCAGCAGCCAAGGAACAGGGATCGACACTGAAGCTTTCTTT
CASSQGTGIDTEAFF
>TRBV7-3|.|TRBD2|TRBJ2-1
TGTGCCAGCAGTCGAGGACTAGCGGGGACGGGGGGGGAGCAGTTCTTC
CASSRGLAGTGGEQFF
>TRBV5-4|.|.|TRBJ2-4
TGTGCCAGCAGCCCTAATCCTGGTGGAAACAGTCAGTACTTC
CASSPNPGGNSQYF
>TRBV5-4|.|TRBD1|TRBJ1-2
TGTGCCAGCACTACTAGCTTAGACAGGGGTGGCTACACCTTC
CASTTSLDRGGYTF
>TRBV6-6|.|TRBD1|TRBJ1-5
TGTGCCAGCAGTTCGGACAGGGGATGGGATCAGCCCCAGCATTTT
CASSSDRGWDQPQHF
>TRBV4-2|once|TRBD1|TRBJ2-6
TGTGCCAGCGCCGGGACAGTGAGCTCTGGGGCCAACGTCCTGACTTTC
CASAGTVSSGANVLTF
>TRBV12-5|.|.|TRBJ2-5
TGTGCTAGTGGTGCTGGCGGGGTTAGAGAGACCCAGTACTTC
CASGAGGVRETQYF
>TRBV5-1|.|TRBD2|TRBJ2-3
TGCGCCAGCAGCCCAGGGACTAGCAGCCGCACAGATACGCAGTATTTT
CASSPGTSSRTDTQYF
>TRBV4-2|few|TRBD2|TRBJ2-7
TGTGCCAGCAGCCAACTAAGCAGCGGGGGGGGCGTCTCCTACGAGCAGTACTTC
CASSQLSSGGGVSYEQYF
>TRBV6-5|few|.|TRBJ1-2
TGTGCCAGCAGTTACACCTACGGGGACTATGGCTACACCTTC
CASSYTYGDYGYTF
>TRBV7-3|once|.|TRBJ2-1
TGTGCCAGCAGCTTAAGAGGCAATGAGCAGTTCTTC
CASSLRGNEQFF
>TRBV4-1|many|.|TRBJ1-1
TGCGCCAGCGGCATCAGGGGTTTCAGTTACACTGAAGCTTTCTTT
CASGIRGFSYTEAFF
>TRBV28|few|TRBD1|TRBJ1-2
TGTGCCACCTCAGGGGGCAGAGATGGCTACACCTTC
CATSGGRDGYTF
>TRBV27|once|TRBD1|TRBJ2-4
TGTGCCAGCAGTTTATTGACAGGGCTGACCAAAAACAGTCAGTACTTC
CASSLLTGLTKNSQYF
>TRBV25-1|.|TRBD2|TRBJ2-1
TGTGCCAGCAGTGACAGGACTAGCGGTCTCAAGTTCTTC
CASSDRTSGLKFF
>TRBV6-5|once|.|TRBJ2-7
TGTGCCAGTTCTAGGAATGGCGAGCAGTACTTC
CASSRNGEQYF
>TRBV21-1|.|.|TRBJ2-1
TGTGCCAGCAGCATGTACAGTGCACGTAACAATGAGCAGTTCTTC
CASSMYSARNNEQFF
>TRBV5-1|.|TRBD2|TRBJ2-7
TGCGCCAGCAGCTTGGTAGGGACTAGTTCCTACGAGCAGTACTTC
CASSLVGTSSYEQYF
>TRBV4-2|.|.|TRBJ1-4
TGTGCCAGCAGCCAAGTAGGACTACCAACTAATGAAAAACTGTTTTTT
CASSQVGLPTNEKLFF
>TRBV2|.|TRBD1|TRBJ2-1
TGTGCCAGCCGTAGGAGGGCAGGGGGCTTTGTGTACAATGAGCAGTTCTTC
CASRRRAGGFVYNEQFF
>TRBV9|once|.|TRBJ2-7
TGTGCCAGCAGCCCCTTGAGGTCAGGGCCCTACGAGCAGTACTTC
CASSPLRSGPYEQYF
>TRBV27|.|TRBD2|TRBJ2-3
TGTGCCAGCAGTCCAATCCCCGGGACTAGCAGAAAGATCACAGATACGCAGTATTTT
CASSPIPGTSRKITDTQYF
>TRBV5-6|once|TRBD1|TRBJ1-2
TGTGCCAGCAGCTATCAGGACAGGACGAAAGGCTACACCTTC
CASSYQDRTKGYTF
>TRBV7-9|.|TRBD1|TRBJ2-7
TGTGCCAGCAGCACGGGACAGGGGACCTACGAGCAGTACTTC
CASSTGQGTYEQYF
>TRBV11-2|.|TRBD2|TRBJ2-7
TGTGCCAGCAGCCAAGGGGGAGGCTCTAGCGGGGGCCACTCCTACGAGCAGTACTTC
CASSQGGGSSGGHSYEQYF
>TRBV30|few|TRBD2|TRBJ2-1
TGTGCCTGGCATGGCCGACTAGCGGGAGGGTATGAGCAGTTCTTC
CAWHGRLAGGYEQFF
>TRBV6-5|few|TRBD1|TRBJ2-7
TGTGCCACCACCTCCGGGACAGGGGCGTACGAGCAGTACTTC
CATTSGTGAYEQYF
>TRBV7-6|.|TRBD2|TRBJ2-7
TGTGCCAGCAGCCCCTTAAGGGTGACTAGCGGTACCTACGAGCAGTACTTC
CASSPLRVTSGTYEQYF
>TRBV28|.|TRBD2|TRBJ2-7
TGTGCCAGCAGTTCCTCCCTTAGCGGGAGGGCTATGTACGAGCAGTACTTC
CASSSSLSGRAMYEQYF
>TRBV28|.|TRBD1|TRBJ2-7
TGTGCCAGCAGTTCAGGACAGGGGACACACGAGCAGTACTTC
CASSSGQGTHEQYF
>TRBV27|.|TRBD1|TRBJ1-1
TGTGCCAGCAGTTTAGAGACAGGGGACACTGAAGCTTTCTTT
CASSLETGDTEAFF
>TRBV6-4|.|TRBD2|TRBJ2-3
TGTGCCAGCAGAAGGACTAGCGGAAGCACAGATACGCAGTATTTT
CASRRTSGSTDTQYF
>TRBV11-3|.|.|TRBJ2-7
TGTGCCAGCCAGAGTTCAGGCACCTACGAGCAGTACTTC
CASQSSGTYEQYF
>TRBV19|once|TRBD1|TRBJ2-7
TGTGCCAGTAGTATTGCAGGGACAGGGGAGCTCTACGAGCAGTACTTC
CASSIAGTGELYEQYF
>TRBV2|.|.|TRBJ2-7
TGTGCCAGCCACACAGTTGGGGGGAGCTCCTACGAGCAGTACTTC
CASHTVGGSSYEQYF
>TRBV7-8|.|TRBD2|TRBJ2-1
TGTGCCAGCAGCTCCCGACTAGCGGGAGGGCCCCCGGAACGGGAGCAGTTCTTC
CASSSRLAGGPPEREQFF
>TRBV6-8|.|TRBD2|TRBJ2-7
TGTGCCAGCAATAGTAGCGGTGGGACTAGCTCCTACGAGCAGTACTTC
CASNSSGGTSSYEQYF
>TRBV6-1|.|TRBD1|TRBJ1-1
TGTGCCAGCACGTTTCAGGGACAGGCGAACACTGAAGCTTTCTTT
CASTFQGQANTEAFF
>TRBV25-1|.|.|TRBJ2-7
TGTGCCAGGGACAGCTCCTACGAGCAGTACTTC
CARDSSYEQYF
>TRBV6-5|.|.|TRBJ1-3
TGTGCCAGCAGTTACGCAGGGAGGGGTGGAAACACCATATATTTT
CASSYAGRGGNTIYF
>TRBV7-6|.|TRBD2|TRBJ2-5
TGTGCCAGCTCAAAAGCGGGAGGAAGGGCAGAGACCCAGTACTTC
CASSKAGGRAETQYF
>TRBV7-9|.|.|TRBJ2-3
TGTGCCAGCAGCTTAGGGGGAGTGGCCGGTGCAGATACGCAGTATTTT
CASSLGGVAGADTQYF
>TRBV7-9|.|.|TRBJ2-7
TGTGCCTTCGAGGTTTCTTCCCCCTCCTACGAGCAGTACTTC
CAFEVSSPSYEQYF
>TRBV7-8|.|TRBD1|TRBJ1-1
TGTGGGGGGAGGGGACAGGGCGCCAGAACGGACACTGAAGCTTTCTTT
CGGRGQGARTDTEAFF
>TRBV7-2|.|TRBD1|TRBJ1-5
TGTGCCAGCAGCTCCCAGGGGGTTTATAGCAATCAGCCCCAGCATTTT
CASSSQGVYSNQPQHF
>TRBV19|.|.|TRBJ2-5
TGTGCCAGTAAGATGGAGTGGGGGCAGGAGACCCAGTACTTC
CASKMEWGQETQYF
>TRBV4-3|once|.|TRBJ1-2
TGCGCCAGCAGCCGAGAAATGGGTGCGGACTATGGCTACACCTTC
CASSREMGADYGYTF
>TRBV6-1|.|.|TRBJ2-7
TGTGCCACCCTGAGAGGGCGGTTATTATCCTACGAGCAGTACTTC
CATLRGRLLSYEQYF
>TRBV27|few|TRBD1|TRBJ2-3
TGTGCCAGCAGCGGACAGGGGGGAACAGATACGCAGTATTTT
CASSGQGGTDTQYF
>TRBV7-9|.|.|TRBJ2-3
TGTGCCAGCAGACTCTCCCGGGTCAAGGTCACAGATACGCAGTATTTT
CASRLSRVKVTDTQYF
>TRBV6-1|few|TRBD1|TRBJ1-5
TGTGCCAGCACCTTTTACAGGGGAAATCAGCCCCAGCATTTT
CASTFYRGNQPQHF
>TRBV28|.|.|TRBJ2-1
TGTGCCAGCAGGCCGGCAGGCTACAATGAGCAGTTCTTC
CASRPAGYNEQFF
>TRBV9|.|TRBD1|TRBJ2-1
TGTGCCAGCAGCTCGGGACAGGGTACCTACAATGAGCAGTTCTTC
CASSSGQGTYNEQFF
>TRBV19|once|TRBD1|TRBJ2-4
TGTGCCAGTAGTATGGGACAGGGCTTGAACATTCAGTACTTC
CASSMGQGLNIQYF
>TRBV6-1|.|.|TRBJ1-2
TGTGCCAGCAGTCGTAACTATGGCTACACCTTC
CASSRNYGYTF